Listed here are 25 T cell receptor beta chains from one sample, sequenced in a study of read filtering for tumor transcriptome and immune sequencing. From about 400 ng of RNA, a library with molecular barcoded alpha/delta and beta/gamma adaptors was made. TCRdb called the reads again in MiXCR, with one record for every CDR3 protein. The sample shows 120,000 or so distinct CDR3 sequences, approximately 12% of them seen only once. The material sequenced was a population of CD138-negative cells sorted from bone marrow. These receptors were collected from a donor aged 40 or older with multiple myeloma.

This clonotype came up a few times. A much larger clonotype is one base distant, so this may be a read error. The CDR3 region is CAGSDRDSEADKLFF. The DNA for the CDR3 is TGTGCCGGTAGTGACCGCGACTCAGAAGCGGATAAACTGTTTTTT. The chain carries TRBV19 and TRBJ1-4; D unresolved. Germline V gene lookup returns CDR1 LNHDA and CDR2 SQIVND (reference sequence). The CDR3 sequence is 15 residues long. Based on the CDR3 plus reference TRBV19 and TRBJ1-4, the full variable domain is DGGITQSPKYLFRKEGQNVTLSCEQNLNHDAMYWYRQDPGQGLRLIYYSQIVNDFQKGDIAEGYSVSREKKESFPLTVTSAQKNPTAFYLCAGSDRDSEADKLFFGSGTQLSVL.

On this clonotype: With a much larger clone just one base away, this may be a read error. This rearrangement joins TRBV5-5 to TRBJ1-5; 10 nucleotides align to TRBD1. The length of the CDR3 is 13 residues. After removal of 9 bases from V and 8 bases from J, the junction contained 8 bases not matched to a gene. Germline V gene data show CDR1 as SGHKS and CDR2 as YYEKEE (reference sequence). The CDR3 sequence: CAISDRGLEPQHF. Written as DNA, the CDR3 is TGTGCCATCTCGGACAGGGGGTTGGAGCCCCAGCATTTT.

To note about this clonotype: This CDR3 is missing its conserved last phenylalanine or tryptophan, likely due to a read error. The chain joins TRBV29-1 to TRBJ1-1; D is undetermined. This CDR3 has 13 residues. Germline CDR1 SQVTM, CDR2 ANQGSEA. With 8 bases removed from V and 0 bases from J, the gap between germline ends came to 13 bases. The CDR3 spells CSTIGDVNTEAFS. In nucleotides, the CDR3 is TGCAGCACAATAGGCGATGTGAACACTGAAGCTTTCTCT.

To note about this clonotype: One junction end disagrees with the germline gene, perhaps due to a read error. The chain uses TRBV7-9 and TRBJ1-1; TRBD1 matches at 11 bases. Germline V gives CDR1 SEHNR, CDR2 FQNEAQ (reference sequence). CDR3 length: 15 residues. The CDR3 region is CASSTGTGGRTEALF. CDR3 DNA sequence: TGTGCCAGCAGCACCGGGACAGGGGGAAGGACTGAAGCTCTCTTT.

This clonotype was observed many times. This chain links TRBV20-1 with TRBJ1-1; 9 bases align to TRBD1. Germline trimming cut 1 base from V and 5 bases from J; bases unmatched to any gene: 5. Germline assignment: CDR1 DFQATT and CDR2 SNEGSKA (reference sequence). CDR3 length: 14 residues. The CDR3: CSARGDRVVTEAFF. As DNA, the CDR3 is TGCAGTGCTAGAGGGGACAGGGTGGTAACTGAAGCTTTCTTT.

This clonotype was observed many times. J is TRBJ1-4 and V is TRBV5-1; D is unresolved. Trimming cost V 0 bases and J 4 bases, with 7 bases left between them. The V gene's germline CDR1 is SGHRS and CDR2 YFSETQ. CDR3 length equals 14 residues. CDR3 sequence: CASSLGTFNEKLFF. CDR3 DNA sequence: TGCGCCAGCAGCTTGGGGACGTTTAATGAAAAACTGTTTTTT.

Worth noting for this clonotype: This clone may be a read error of a much larger clone one base away. V usage is TRBV29-1 and J usage is TRBJ2-7; D unresolved. This CDR3 comprises 14 residues. Trimming shortened V by 4 bases and J by 2 bases, and 15 bases separated the two germline ends. The germline V gene has CDR1 SQVTM and CDR2 ANQGSEA. The CDR3 reads CSVVRSITTYEQYF. The CDR3 DNA follows: TGCAGCGTTGTTCGTTCGATCACTACCTACGAGCAGTACTTC.

This clonotype was found many times. The genes are TRBV10-1 and TRBJ2-7; TRBD1 might be the D (6 bases). Germline values: CDR1 WNHNN, CDR2 SYGVQD (reference sequence). Trimming left V 6 bases short and J 0 bases short, with 15 bases between. The CDR3 extends over 15 amino acids. In DNA form, the CDR3 reads TGCGCCAGCAGATACCCGGGACACCACTCCTACGAGCAGTACTTC. Translation gives CASRYPGHHSYEQYF.

A remark on this clonotype: With a much larger clone just one base away, this may be a read error. The chain has TRBV7-3 and TRBJ2-1; 11 bases are shared with TRBD2. This CDR3 is 16 amino acids long. Germline CDR1 is SGHTA and CDR2 is FQGTGA. J gave up 6 bases and V 2 bases, and 6 bases lay outside the gene matches. CDR3 nucleotide sequence: TGTGCCAGCAGCTTAGGAAAACTAGCGGGAGTCAATGAGCAGTTCTTC. This gives the protein CASSLGKLAGVNEQFF.

Many counts were recorded for this clonotype. This chain links TRBV11-1 with TRBJ2-2; 7 bases are a match to TRBD1. The CDR3 runs 16 residues. V shed 5 bases and J 0 bases; nucleotides not matched to a gene: 6. CDR1 is SGHAT and CDR2 is FQDESV in the germline V gene (reference sequence). The chain's CDR3 is CASSALQGANTGELFF. The CDR3 DNA follows: TGTGCCAGCAGCGCCTTGCAGGGGGCGAACACCGGGGAGCTGTTTTTT.

This clonotype was seen at least ten times. This chain uses TRBV10-3 with TRBJ2-7; 12 bases match TRBD2. CDR3 length equals 12 residues. Germline V CDR1 and CDR2: ENHRY, SYGVKD. With 10 bases clipped from V and 7 bases from J, the junction kept 5 bases outside the gene matches. This CDR3 reads CATSSGREEQYF. The CDR3 DNA sequence: TGTGCCACCTCTAGCGGGAGGGAAGAGCAGTACTTC.

A note on this clonotype: This is likely an artifact of a read error, given a far larger clone one base away. In this CDR3 the conserved last residue, phenylalanine or tryptophan, is missing, so a read error is likely. This chain uses TRBV6-1 with TRBJ2-1; a possible D gene is TRBD2 (5 bases). CDR3 length: 16 amino acids. Looked up from germline, CDR1 is MNHNS and CDR2 is SASEGT. The V end lost 5 bases, the J end lost 4 bases, and 18 bases lay between the germline ends. The CDR3 nucleotides read TGTGCCAGCAGTTACGGCCTAGCCACGGGATACAATGAGCAGTTCCTC. It translates to CASSYGLATGYNEQFL.

This clonotype appeared many times. V is TRBV6-6 and J is TRBJ2-3, with TRBD2 matching 10 bases. The CDR3 runs 16 residues. Per the germline V gene, CDR1 is MNHNY and CDR2 is SVGAGI (reference sequence). The V segment lost 10 bases and the J segment 2 bases; nucleotides outside the gene matches: 12. The CDR3 DNA reads TGTGCCACCAGATCGGGACTAGCGCCTTACACAGATACGCAGTATTTT. This translates into CATRSGLAPYTDTQYF.

This clonotype was seen at least ten times. CDR3 amino acids: CAISGLRTSDTQYF. The CDR3 nucleotides are TGTGCCATCAGTGGCCTTAGGACCTCCGATACGCAGTATTTT. The chain employs TRBV10-3 and TRBJ2-3; D remains ambiguous. Germline assignment: CDR1 ENHRY and CDR2 SYGVKD. This CDR3 has 14 residues. V gave up 4 bases and J gave up 6 bases, with 14 bases separating them.

The rearrangement links TRBV19 to TRBJ2-2, with 8 bases fitting TRBD1. V dropped 7 bases and J dropped 7; count of bases not matched to a gene: 8. The CDR3 contains 14 residues. Germline V gene lookup returns CDR1 LNHDA and CDR2 SQIVND (reference sequence). CDR3: CASTKTGGGGELFF. CDR3 coding DNA: TGTGCCAGTACCAAAACAGGGGGAGGCGGGGAGCTGTTTTTT.

About this clonotype itself: A much larger clone sits a single nucleotide away, making a read error possible. The chain couples TRBV5-1 to TRBJ2-1; D call uncertain. Trimming removed 1 base from V and 0 bases from J, with 8 bases in between. The CDR3 totals 15 residues. In germline, CDR1 is SGHRS, CDR2 YFSETQ. CDR3 sequence reads: CASSLSRSSYNEQFF. CDR3 nucleotide sequence: TGCGCCAGCAGCTTGTCGCGAAGCTCCTACAATGAGCAGTTCTTC. The whole variable domain, filled in from reference TRBV5-1 and TRBJ2-1, reads KAGVTQTPRYLIKTRGQQVTLSCSPISGHRSVSWYQQTPGQGLQFLFEYFSETQRNKGNFPGRFSGRQFSNSRSEMNVSTLELGDSALYLCASSLSRSSYNEQFFGPGTRLTVL.

This clonotype has only a few counts. This chain uses TRBV7-2 with TRBJ1-5; TRBD1 agrees at 9 bases. Per germline, CDR1 SGHTA and CDR2 FQGNSA. The junction had 11 bases not matched to a gene; V was cut back by 4 bases and J by 4 bases. The CDR3 totals 17 residues. CDR3 nucleotide sequence: TGTGCCAGCAGCTACATCGATTTAGGGACAGGGAATCAGCCCCAGCATTTT. Its translation: CASSYIDLGTGNQPQHF.

This clonotype was picked up many times. The chain carries TRBV6-1 and TRBJ1-1; 7 bases agree with TRBD1. V shed 3 bases and J 1 base; nucleotides not matched to a gene: 2. Germline CDR1 MNHNS, CDR2 SASEGT. CDR3 length equals 14 residues. The CDR3 sequence is CASSDRDRNTEAFF. In nucleotides, the CDR3 is TGTGCCAGCAGTGACCGGGACAGGAACACTGAAGCTTTCTTT.

This clonotype has at least ten counts. V usage is TRBV12-3 or TRBV12-4 and J usage is TRBJ2-2; no reliable D call. The CDR3 is 15 residues long. V lost 3 bases to trimming and J lost 5 bases, with 13 bases between them. CDR3 sequence reads: CASSFQDPTTGELFF. In DNA form, the CDR3 reads TGTGCCAGCAGTTTTCAGGACCCGACTACCGGGGAGCTGTTTTTT.

In this sample, this clonotype turned up many times. The V and J genes are TRBV29-1 and TRBJ2-2; no reliable D call. The length of the CDR3 is 11 residues. V shed 5 bases and J shed 0 bases, with 1 base lying between them. The germline CDR1 and CDR2 sequences are SQVTM and ANQGSEA. The CDR3 loop is CSVPNTGELFF. In nucleotides, the CDR3 is TGCAGCGTTCCGAACACCGGGGAGCTGTTTTTT.

This clonotype was seen many times. The V and J genes are TRBV7-2 and TRBJ2-1; possible D gene TRBD2, 5 bases. Trimming cost V 5 bases and J 4 bases, with 21 bases left between them. Germline V lookup: CDR1 SGHTA, CDR2 FQGNSA. CDR3 size: 17 residues. CDR3 DNA sequence: TGTGCCAGCAGCCCGCTCGGTGGAGGAGGCGGTTACAATGAGCAGTTCTTC. Amino acid sequence: CASSPLGGGGGYNEQFF.

The sample holds many counts of this clonotype. V and J are TRBV5-1 and TRBJ1-1, with 12 bases aligning to TRBD1. The CDR3 spans 15 residues. Trimming removed 4 bases from V and 6 bases from J; junction bases left unmatched: 7. Germline values: CDR1 SGHRS, CDR2 YFSETQ. DNA for the CDR3: TGCGCCAGCAGCAGGGGACAGGGGGCTTTTGCTGAAGCTTTCTTT. Its protein product is CASSRGQGAFAEAFF.

This clonotype was seen repeatedly, ten times or more. The chain has TRBV5-1 and TRBJ2-7; D gene unclear. V gave up 3 bases and J gave up 5 bases, with 15 bases separating them. The V gene's germline CDR1 is SGHRS and CDR2 YFSETQ. The length of the CDR3 is 14 residues. The CDR3 region has the DNA TGCGCCAGCAGCTCTACCGACCCGGACCACGAGCAGTACTTC. This translates into CASSSTDPDHEQYF. Variable domain in full (rest from reference TRBV5-1 and TRBJ2-7): KAGVTQTPRYLIKTRGQQVTLSCSPISGHRSVSWYQQTPGQGLQFLFEYFSETQRNKGNFPGRFSGRQFSNSRSEMNVSTLELGDSALYLCASSSTDPDHEQYFGPGTRLTVT.

This clonotype was seen ten or more times. The chain uses TRBV6-6 and TRBJ2-5; D is perhaps TRBD2 (5 bases). Trimming pared 6 bases from V and 7 bases from J, leaving 9 bases between. Germline V gene sequence: CDR1 MNHNY, CDR2 SVGAGI (reference sequence). The CDR3 is 11 amino acids. For the CDR3, the DNA is TGTGCCAGCAGAACAGAGGGGACCCAGTACTTC. It specifies CASRTEGTQYF.

Only a few counts were recorded for this clonotype. This CDR3 is missing its conserved last phenylalanine or tryptophan, likely due to a read error. The chain has TRBV7-2 and TRBJ2-1; 7 bases fit TRBD2. Trimming cost V 1 base and J 6 bases; bases outside gene matches: 9. Germline V gene lookup returns CDR1 SGHTA and CDR2 FQGNSA. This CDR3 comprises 16 residues. The CDR3 protein is CASSLVAGAMGNEQFV. The CDR3 coding sequence is TGTGCCAGCAGCTTAGTGGCGGGAGCTATGGGCAATGAGCAGTTCGTC.